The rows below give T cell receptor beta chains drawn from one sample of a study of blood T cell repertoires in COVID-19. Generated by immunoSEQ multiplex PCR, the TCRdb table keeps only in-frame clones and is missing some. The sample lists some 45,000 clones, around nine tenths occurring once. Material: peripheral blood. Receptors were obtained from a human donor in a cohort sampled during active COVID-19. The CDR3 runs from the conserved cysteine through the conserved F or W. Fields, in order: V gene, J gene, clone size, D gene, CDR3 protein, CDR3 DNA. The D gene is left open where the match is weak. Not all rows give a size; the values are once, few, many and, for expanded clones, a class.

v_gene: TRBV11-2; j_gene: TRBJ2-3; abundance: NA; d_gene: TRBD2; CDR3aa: CASSLVGFAGGDTDTQYF; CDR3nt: TGTGCCAGCAGCTTAGTGGGTTTCGCGGGGGGGGACACAGATACGCAGTATTTT
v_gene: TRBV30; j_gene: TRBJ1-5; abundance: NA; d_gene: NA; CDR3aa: CAWSVRFNQPQHF; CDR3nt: TGTGCCTGGAGTGTACGGTTCAATCAGCCCCAGCATTTT
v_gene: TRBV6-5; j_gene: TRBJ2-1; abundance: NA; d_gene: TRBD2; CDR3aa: CASLSAGGTYNEQFF; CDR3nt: TGTGCCAGCCTTTCTGCCGGGGGGACCTACAATGAGCAGTTCTTC
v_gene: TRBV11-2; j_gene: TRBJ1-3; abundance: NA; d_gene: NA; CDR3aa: CASSLVPGGRAGNTIYF; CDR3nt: TGTGCCAGCAGCTTAGTTCCGGGGGGCAGGGCTGGAAACACCATATATTTT
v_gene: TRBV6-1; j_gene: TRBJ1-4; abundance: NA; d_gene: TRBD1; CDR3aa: CASSELWSDKGAYGEKLFF; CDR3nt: TGTGCCAGCAGTGAATTATGGTCCGATAAGGGGGCATATGGTGAAAAACTGTTTTTT
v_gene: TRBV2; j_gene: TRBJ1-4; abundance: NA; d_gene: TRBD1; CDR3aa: CASSQGQGNEKLFF; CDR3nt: TGTGCCAGCAGTCAGGGACAGGGAAATGAAAAACTGTTTTTT
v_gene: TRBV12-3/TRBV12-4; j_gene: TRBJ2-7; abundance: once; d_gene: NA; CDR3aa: CATGGGVRHEQYF; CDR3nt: TGTGCCACCGGAGGAGGGGTACGACACGAGCAGTACTTC
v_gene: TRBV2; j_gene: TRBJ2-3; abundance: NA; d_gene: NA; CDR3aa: CASRSQRATQYF; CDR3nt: TGTGCCAGCAGGTCACAGAGAGCTACGCAGTATTTT
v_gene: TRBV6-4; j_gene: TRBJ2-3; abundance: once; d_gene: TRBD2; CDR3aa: CASSDSGLAGYCTDTQYF; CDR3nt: TGTGCCAGCAGTGACTCTGGGCTAGCGGGCTATTGCACAGATACGCAGTATTTT
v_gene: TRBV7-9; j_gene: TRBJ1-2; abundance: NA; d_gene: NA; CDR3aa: CASSLLADYGYTF; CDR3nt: TGTGCCAGCAGCTTATTGGCAGACTATGGCTACACCTTC
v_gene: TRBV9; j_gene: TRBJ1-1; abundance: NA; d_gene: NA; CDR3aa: CASSPPGAEAFF; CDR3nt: TGTGCCAGCAGCCCTCCAGGGGCTGAAGCTTTCTTT
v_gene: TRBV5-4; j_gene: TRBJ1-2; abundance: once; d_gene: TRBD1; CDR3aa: CATVGTGGNYGYTF; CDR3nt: TGTGCCACCGTGGGGACAGGGGGTAACTATGGCTACACCTTC
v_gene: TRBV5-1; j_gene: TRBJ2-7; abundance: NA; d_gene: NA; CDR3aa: CASSLQGSSIYEQYF; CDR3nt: TGCGCCAGCAGCTTACAGGGCTCGAGCATCTACGAGCAGTACTTC
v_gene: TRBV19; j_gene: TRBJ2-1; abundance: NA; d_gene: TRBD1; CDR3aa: CASSIVNRGHDEQFF; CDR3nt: TGTGCCAGTAGTATAGTTAACAGGGGGCACGATGAGCAGTTCTTC
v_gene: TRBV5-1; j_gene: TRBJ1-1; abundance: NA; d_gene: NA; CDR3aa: CASSLGAGENTEAFF; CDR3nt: TGCGCCAGCAGCTTGGGGGCAGGGGAGAACACTGAAGCTTTCTTT
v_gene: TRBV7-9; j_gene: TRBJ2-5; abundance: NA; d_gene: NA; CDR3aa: CASSLGLPYQETQYF; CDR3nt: TGTGCCAGCAGCCTAGGACTACCGTACCAAGAGACCCAGTACTTC
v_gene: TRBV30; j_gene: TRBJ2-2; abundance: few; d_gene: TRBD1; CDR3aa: CAWNRGNTGELFF; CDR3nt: TGTGCCTGGAACAGGGGGAACACCGGGGAGCTGTTTTTT
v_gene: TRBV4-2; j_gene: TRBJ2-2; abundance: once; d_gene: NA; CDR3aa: CASSQARGLAPSGELFF; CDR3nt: TGTGCCAGCAGCCAAGCACGAGGCCTAGCTCCTTCCGGGGAGCTGTTTTTT
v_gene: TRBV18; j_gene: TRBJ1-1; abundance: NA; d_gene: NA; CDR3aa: CASSPGTPGVNTEAFF; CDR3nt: TGTGCCAGCTCACCGGGGACTCCAGGCGTGAACACTGAAGCTTTCTTT
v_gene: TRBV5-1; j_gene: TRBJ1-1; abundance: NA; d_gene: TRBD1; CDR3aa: CASSADRGEAFF; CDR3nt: TGCGCCAGCAGCGCGGACAGGGGGGAAGCTTTCTTT
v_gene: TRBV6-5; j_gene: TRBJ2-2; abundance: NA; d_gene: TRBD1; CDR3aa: CAGTTGTGGTGELFF; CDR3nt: TGTGCCGGGACTACCGGGACAGGGGGCACCGGGGAGCTGTTTTTT
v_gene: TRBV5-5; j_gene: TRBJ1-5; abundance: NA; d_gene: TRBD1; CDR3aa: CASSPDRAEGYSNQPQHF; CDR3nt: TGTGCCAGCAGCCCCGACAGGGCCGAGGGGTATAGCAATCAGCCCCAGCATTTT
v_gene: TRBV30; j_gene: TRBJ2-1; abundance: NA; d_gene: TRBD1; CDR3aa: CAWSGGTGGGEQFF; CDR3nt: TGTGCCTGGAGTGGAGGGACAGGGGGGGGTGAGCAGTTCTTC
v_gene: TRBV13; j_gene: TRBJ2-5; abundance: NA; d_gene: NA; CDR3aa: CASSLWSGQETQYF; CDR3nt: TGTGCCAGCAGCTTATGGAGTGGCCAAGAGACCCAGTACTTC
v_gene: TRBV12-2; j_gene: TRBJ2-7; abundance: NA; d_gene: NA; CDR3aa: CASRPPGAPSGSSYEQYF; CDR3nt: TGTGCAAGTCGCCCCCCAGGGGCCCCTAGCGGAAGCTCCTACGAGCAGTACTTC
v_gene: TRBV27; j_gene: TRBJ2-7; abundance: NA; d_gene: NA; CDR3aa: CASRPRPSQRVFHEQYF; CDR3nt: TGTGCCAGCAGACCTCGGCCGAGTCAGAGGGTTTTCCATGAGCAGTACTTC
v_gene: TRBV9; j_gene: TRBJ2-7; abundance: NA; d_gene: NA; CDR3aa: CASSVEGQGWSEQYF; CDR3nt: TGTGCCAGCAGCGTAGAGGGGCAGGGCTGGAGCGAGCAGTACTTC
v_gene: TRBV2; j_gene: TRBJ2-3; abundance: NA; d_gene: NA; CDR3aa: CASSVGQLTQYF; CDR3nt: TGTGCCAGCAGCGTCGGACAGCTTACGCAGTATTTT
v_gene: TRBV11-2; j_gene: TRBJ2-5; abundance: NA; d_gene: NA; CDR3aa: CASSYTSGYQETQYF; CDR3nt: TGTGCCAGCAGCTATACAAGTGGCTACCAAGAGACCCAGTACTTC
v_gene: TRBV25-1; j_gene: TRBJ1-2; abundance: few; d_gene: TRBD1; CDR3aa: CASSESMDRGRGYTF; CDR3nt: TGTGCCAGCAGTGAATCTATGGACAGGGGGCGAGGCTACACCTTC
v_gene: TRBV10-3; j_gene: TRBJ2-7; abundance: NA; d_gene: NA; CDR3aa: CAISESAGVREQYF; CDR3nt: TGTGCCATCAGTGAAAGCGCAGGGGTGCGCGAGCAGTACTTC
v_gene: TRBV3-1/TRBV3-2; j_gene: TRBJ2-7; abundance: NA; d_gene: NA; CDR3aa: CASSQDEHYEQYF; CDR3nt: TGTGCCAGCAGCCAAGATGAGCACTACGAGCAGTACTTC
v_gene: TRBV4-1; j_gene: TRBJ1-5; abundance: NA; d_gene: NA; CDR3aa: CASSQGRQGNQPQHF; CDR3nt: TGCGCCAGCAGCCAAGGTCGCCAGGGCAATCAGCCCCAGCATTTT
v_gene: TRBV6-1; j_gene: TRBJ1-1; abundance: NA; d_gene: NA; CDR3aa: CASSEARAVNTEAFF; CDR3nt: TGTGCCAGCAGTGAAGCCCGAGCGGTGAACACTGAAGCTTTCTTT
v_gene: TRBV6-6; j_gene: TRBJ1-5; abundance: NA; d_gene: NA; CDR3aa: CASSPFWEAQHF; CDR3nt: TGTGCCAGCAGTCCCTTTTGGGAGGCCCAGCATTTT